This T cell receptor beta chain was identified in a study of response to subunit inactivated influenza vaccine. TCRdb fed the RT-PCR reads into MiXCR, producing one record per CDR3 protein. The sample contains about 520,000 distinct CDR3 sequences, about 7.2% of which appear only once. This clonotype was counted many times. Per the germline V gene, CDR1 is SQVTM and CDR2 is ANQGSEA. The trim removed 2 bases at V and 3 bases at J, leaving 10 bases unmatched. The CDR3 is made up of 15 amino acids. The source is a man between 50 and 75 years old who received an inactivated influenza vaccine. The sample consisted of PBMCs from blood, taken approximately 25 months after vaccination. V is TRBV29-1 and J is TRBJ2-7; 7 nucleotides agree with TRBD2. CDR3 sequence (DNA): TGCAGCGTTGAACTCCGGGACGGGGGGAACTACGAGCAGTACTTC. Encoded protein: CSVELRDGGNYEQYF.